The next 2 T cell receptor beta chains were all read from a single sample in a study of graft-versus-host responses after intestinal transplantation (dated by TCRdb to the early 2020s). Libraries were constructed by the immunoSEQ multiplex PCR assay. In TCRdb, the immuneACCESS table is reduced to in-frame sequences with V and J assigned. These tables do not hold every clone; where another copy was compared, an unresolved V gene accounts for under half, and the others remain unexplained. The sample table lists about 130,000 clones, roughly 92% of them with a count of one. The ten largest clones capture over 0.15% of the sample. This specimen's time point label, interpreted: cells obtained before transplantation from donor or recipient. For these TCRs, the target antigens are not known. The material sequenced was unstimulated CD4+ T cells sorted from spleen or lymph node cells, taken before intestinal transplant. These receptors were obtained from a human donor who received an intestinal transplant.

This clone appeared once. This rearrangement joins TRBV5-1 to TRBJ2-7; D might be TRBD1 (5 bases). Trimming left V 2 bases short and J 1 base short, with 13 bases between. This CDR3 has 15 amino acids. Germline V gives CDR1 SGHRS, CDR2 YFSETQ. The chain's CDR3 is CASSFAGSFSYEQYF. In DNA, the CDR3 is TGCGCCAGCAGCTTCGCAGGGTCGTTTTCCTACGAGCAGTACTTC.

This chain joins TRBV12-5 and TRBJ2-6; 7 nucleotides agree with TRBD1. Per the germline V gene, CDR1 is LGHNT and CDR2 is FRNRAP. This CDR3 has 16 residues. V trimming: 5 bases; J trimming: 1 base; junction bases outside the gene matches: 5. The CDR3 DNA is TGTGCTAGTGGTGGGACACAGGGGTCTGGGGCCAACGTCCTGACTTTC. Residues: CASGGTQGSGANVLTF.